One sample yielded the 17 T cell receptor beta chains listed below, sequenced in a study of cytomegalovirus exposure and HLA in healthy donors. The PCR was carried out with 60 Vbeta primers and 13 Jbeta primers. Produced via immunoSEQ multiplex PCR; TCRdb's table is partial and in-frame only. The sample lists about 77,000 clones; 75% to 80% were seen once. The sequenced sample was PBMCs. The source of these receptors is a middle-aged man in good health and CMV-seronegative.

CDR3: CSVQWNTEAFF. The CDR3 DNA sequence: TGCAGCGTCCAGTGGAACACTGAAGCTTTCTTT. The gene calls are TRBV29-1 and TRBJ1-1; D call uncertain. Deletions cut 6 bases from V and 1 base from J, with 6 bases between. Germline values: CDR1 SQVTM, CDR2 ANQGSEA. The CDR3 covers 11 residues.

This CDR3 reads CSADEGGTDTQYF. Here the CDR3 DNA reads TGCAGCGCCGACGAGGGAGGGACAGATACGCAGTATTTT. The chain links TRBV29-1 to TRBJ2-3, with TRBD2 identical over 7 bases. The J segment lost 3 bases and the V segment lost 7 bases, leaving 7 bases of the junction unmatched. The germline CDR1 and CDR2 sequences are SQVTM and ANQGSEA. This CDR3 has 13 residues.

The chain carries TRBV5-1 and TRBJ2-7; 8 bases fit TRBD1. This CDR3 contains 14 residues. V lost 1 base and J lost 2; bases outside the gene matches: 2. The germline V gene has CDR1 SGHRS and CDR2 YFSETQ. This CDR3 reads CASSLTGGPYEQYF. The CDR3 nucleotides read TGCGCCAGCAGCTTGACAGGGGGACCCTACGAGCAGTACTTC.

The V gene is TRBV2, the J gene TRBJ1-6; D is ambiguous. Trimming left V 4 bases short and J 4 bases short, with 5 bases between. The length of the CDR3 is 13 residues. Germline CDR1 SNHLY, CDR2 FYNNEI. CDR3 sequence reads: CASSAYYNSPLHF. CDR3 nucleotides: TGTGCCAGCAGTGCTTATTATAATTCACCCCTCCACTTT.

The CDR3: CASRGTGFAVEQYF. The CDR3 DNA sequence: TGTGCCAGCAGAGGGACAGGTTTTGCTGTCGAGCAGTACTTC. The chain is built from TRBV2 and TRBJ2-7; TRBD1 matches at 8 bases. CDR3 length equals 14 residues. The germline gives CDR1 SNHLY, CDR2 FYNNEI. Germline trimming cut 6 bases from V and 6 bases from J; bases unmatched to any gene: 10.

The rearrangement links TRBV25-1 to TRBJ1-5, with a possible D match to TRBD1 (6 bases). V lost 1 base and J 1 base, leaving 11 bases between the germline ends. The CDR3 spans 16 residues. Germline V gene data show CDR1 as MGHDK and CDR2 as SYGVNS. CDR3 loop: CASSEFGGGSNQPQHF. As DNA, the CDR3 is TGTGCCAGCAGTGAATTTGGGGGCGGGAGCAATCAGCCCCAGCATTTT.

The sample holds one count of this clone. V usage is TRBV11-2 and J usage is TRBJ2-7; TRBD2 is a possible D gene (6 bases). Germline V gene data show CDR1 as SGHAT and CDR2 as FQNNGV. CDR3 length: 14 residues. V dropped 5 bases and J dropped 1 base, with 12 bases sitting between them. The CDR3 protein is CASSPGTASYEQYF. The CDR3 DNA reads as TGTGCCAGCAGCCCCGGGACTGCGTCCTACGAGCAGTACTTC.

This clone was seen just once. The V gene is TRBV7-8, the J gene TRBJ1-3; D uncertain. Trimming pared 5 bases from V and 2 bases from J, leaving 16 bases between. The CDR3 length is 16 residues. Germline V gene sequence: CDR1 SGHVS, CDR2 FQNEAQ. Written as DNA, the CDR3 is TGTGCCAGCAGCCCTTCCGGTCCGAGAACTGGAAACACCATATATTTT. This encodes CASSPSGPRTGNTIYF.

This clone has only a few counts. The chain couples TRBV5-4 to TRBJ2-2; TRBD2 is a possible D gene (7 bases). This CDR3 has 16 residues. Germline CDR1 reads SGHNT; CDR2 reads YYREEE (reference sequence). The germline V and J ends were trimmed by 6 bases and 7 bases, with 22 bases remaining between them. The CDR3 reads CASTRGGASVIGELFF. The CDR3 bases are TGTGCCAGCACAAGAGGGGGGGCGTCTGTGATCGGGGAGCTGTTTTTT. Variable domain in full (rest from reference TRBV5-4 and TRBJ2-2): ETGVTQSPTHLIKTRGQQVTLRCSSQSGHNTVSWYQQALGQGPQFIFQYYREEENGRGNFPPRFSGLQFPNYSSELNVNALELDDSALYLCASTRGGASVIGELFFGEGSRLTVL.

The chain couples TRBV7-9 to TRBJ2-7; D may be TRBD1 (5 bases). V was trimmed by 6 bases and J by 3 bases, leaving 12 bases between them. The germline gives CDR1 SEHNR, CDR2 FQNEAQ (reference sequence). This CDR3 is built from 13 residues. The CDR3 reads CASSSDNYYEQYF. The DNA for the CDR3 is TGTGCCAGCAGTTCGGACAACTACTACGAGCAGTACTTC.

The V call is TRBV4-2, the J call TRBJ2-7; tentative D call: TRBD1 (5 bases). Germline lookup yields CDR1 LGHNA and CDR2 YNFKEQ. The CDR3 covers 13 residues. Trimming stripped 1 base from V and 6 bases from J, with 10 bases between. CDR3 in amino acids: CASSQARVSEQYF. In DNA form, the CDR3 reads TGTGCCAGCAGCCAAGCCAGGGTGTCCGAGCAGTACTTC.

CDR3 DNA: TGTGCCAGCAGTAGACTAGCGGGGACCTACGAGCAGTACTTC. Translating gives CASSRLAGTYEQYF. The V call is TRBV2, the J call TRBJ2-7; 11 bases agree with TRBD2. There are 14 residues in the CDR3. The V gene's germline CDR1 is SNHLY and CDR2 FYNNEI. V lost 5 bases and J lost 2; bases outside the gene matches: 2.

The rearrangement links TRBV29-1 to TRBJ2-1, with 7 bases fitting TRBD1. Germline lookup yields CDR1 SQVTM and CDR2 ANQGSEA. J lost 2 bases, V lost 5 bases, and 3 bases had no gene match. The CDR3 totals 13 residues. CDR3 region: CSVRDSPYNEQFF. The CDR3 nucleotides read TGCAGCGTTCGGGACAGCCCCTACAATGAGCAGTTCTTC.

V and J are TRBV7-6 and TRBJ2-6; unclear D gene. There are 18 residues in the CDR3. V gave up 2 bases and J gave up 0 bases, with 14 bases separating them. CDR1 and CDR2 (germline): SGHVS, FNYEAQ. The CDR3 is CASSLTFSRNSGANVLTF. The CDR3 DNA reads TGTGCCAGCAGCTTAACATTCTCCAGAAACTCTGGGGCCAACGTCCTGACTTTC.

The V and J genes are TRBV7-8 and TRBJ2-3; 12 bases are a match to TRBD1. Germline assignment: CDR1 SGHVS and CDR2 FQNEAQ. V shed 6 bases and J 2 bases; nucleotides not matched to a gene: 6. This CDR3 region has 16 residues. CDR3 sequence reads: CASRQTGQGATDTQYF. Written as DNA, the CDR3 is TGTGCCAGCAGACAAACGGGACAGGGGGCCACAGATACGCAGTATTTT.

V is TRBV7-3 and J is TRBJ2-3, with D tentatively TRBD1 (6 bases). Trimming removed 5 bases at V and 3 bases at J, with 12 bases between. The CDR3 extends over 14 amino acids. Germline V CDR1 and CDR2: SGHTA, FQGTGA. The CDR3 DNA sequence: TGTGCCAGCAGCCCCAGGGGTGAGACAGATACGCAGTATTTT. This encodes CASSPRGETDTQYF.

The genes are TRBV6-6 and TRBJ1-5; D possibly corresponds to TRBD1 (5 bases). CDR1 is MNHNY and CDR2 is SVGAGI in the germline V gene (reference sequence). The germline V and J ends were trimmed by 6 bases and 2 bases, with 14 bases remaining between them. The CDR3 sequence is 15 residues long. CDR3 in DNA: TGTGCCAGCAGAACGGGGGGGTATGGCAATCAGCCCCAGCATTTT. Translating it yields CASRTGGYGNQPQHF.